This record concerns one TCR beta chain sequence. V lost 6 bases and J lost 3, with 15 bases in between. Germline V CDR1 and CDR2: SNHLY, FYNNEI. The CDR3 has 14 amino acids. The data originate from a study of blood T cell repertoires in COVID-19. The study drew participants aged about 18 to 90 years from about two dozen US areas. Cohort assignment relied on participant-reported clinical history. Authors' methods: Nucleated cell counts were estimated from reference gene primer amplification. Clones were sequenced by immunoSEQ multiplex PCR, and TCRdb holds only the in-frame ones, with some missing. V, J and clone size are those of that table, while D and trimming were read from the DNA. The table shows about 150,000 clones, with around 89% occurring only once.

This chain links TRBV2 with TRBJ2-7; the D gene is possibly TRBD2 (6 bases). The TCR originated in a woman aged 50 to 60 who had recovered from COVID-19. Source material: PBMCs or T cells enriched from blood (not recorded which). In nucleotides, the CDR3 is TGTGCCAGCAGCCTTGGAGGGGAAGACTACGAGCAGTACTTC. This gives the protein CASSLGGEDYEQYF. Together with reference TRBV2 and TRBJ2-7, the CDR3 gives the full variable domain: EPEVTQTPSHQVTQMGQEVILRCVPISNHLYFYWYRQILGQKVEFLVSFYNNEISEKSEIFDDQFSVERPDGSNFTLKIRSTKLEDSAMYFCASSLGGEDYEQYFGPGTRLTVT.